This T cell receptor beta chain was found in a study of PD-1 blockade in classical Hodgkin lymphoma. Study outcomes and limitations: Relapsed/refractory patients reportedly had the lowest baseline TCR diversity, below newly diagnosed patients, who were below healthy donors. By cycle point C4D1, TCR diversity had risen significantly in CD4+ cells (but not CD8+ cells). What drove the repertoire differences, possibly disease activity or prior therapy, has not been defined. Individuals initiating nivolumab under 1 year after ASCT were excluded.

To note about this clone: The antigen is not known.

The ends lost 4 bases at V and 6 bases at J; junction bases unmatched: 4. The CDR3 length is 12 residues. CDR1 is SGHRS and CDR2 is YFSETQ in the germline V gene. Produced via immunoSEQ multiplex PCR; TCRdb's table is partial and in-frame only. The sample lists fewer than 95,000 clones; nearly 85% were seen once. The time point was: cycle 4 day 1 (C4D1), after 6 weeks of nivolumab. The patients all showed relapse after autologous stem cell transplantation, while their brentuximab vedotin exposure varied. The rearrangement joins TRBV5-1 to TRBJ2-7, with 7 bases lining up with TRBD1. The sample in question was peripheral blood mononuclear cells (PBMCs), obtained before the fourth cycle of nivolumab. This TCR was sampled from a human donor with classical Hodgkin lymphoma. CDR3 coding DNA: TGCGCCAGCAGCAATGACAGGGCCGAGCAGTACTTC. Translation: CASSNDRAEQYF.